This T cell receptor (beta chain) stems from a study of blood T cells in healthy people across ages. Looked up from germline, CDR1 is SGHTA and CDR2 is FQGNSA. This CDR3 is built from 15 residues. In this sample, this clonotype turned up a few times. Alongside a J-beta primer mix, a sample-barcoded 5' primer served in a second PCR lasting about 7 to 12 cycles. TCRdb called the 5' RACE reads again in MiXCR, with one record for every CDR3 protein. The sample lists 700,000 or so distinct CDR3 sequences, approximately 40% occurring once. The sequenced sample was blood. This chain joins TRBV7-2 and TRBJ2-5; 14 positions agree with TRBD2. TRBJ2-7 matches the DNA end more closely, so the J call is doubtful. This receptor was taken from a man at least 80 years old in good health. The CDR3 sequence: CASSLRGTSGGEQYF. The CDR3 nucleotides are TGTGCCAGCAGCTTACGCGGGACTAGCGGGGGCGAGCAGTACTTC.